This T cell receptor (beta chain) came from a study of blood T cell repertoires in COVID-19. Clones were sequenced by immunoSEQ multiplex PCR, and TCRdb holds only the in-frame ones, with some missing. Among 350,000 to 500,000 clones, 70% to 90% were seen once, and the ten largest hold approximately 1.5%. CDR1 is SGHRS, CDR2 YFSETQ, per germline. This CDR3 spans 15 amino acids. The junction had 9 bases not matched to a gene; V was cut back by 0 bases and J by 7 bases. The source material was PBMCs or T cells enriched from blood (not recorded which). The clonotype originates from a woman aged 18-30 years who had been exposed to COVID-19. The rearrangement uses TRBV5-1 and TRBJ2-5; 7 bases match TRBD1. The CDR3 is CASSLEGQGVGTQYF. The CDR3 coding sequence is TGCGCCAGCAGCTTGGAGGGGCAGGGGGTAGGGACCCAGTACTTC.